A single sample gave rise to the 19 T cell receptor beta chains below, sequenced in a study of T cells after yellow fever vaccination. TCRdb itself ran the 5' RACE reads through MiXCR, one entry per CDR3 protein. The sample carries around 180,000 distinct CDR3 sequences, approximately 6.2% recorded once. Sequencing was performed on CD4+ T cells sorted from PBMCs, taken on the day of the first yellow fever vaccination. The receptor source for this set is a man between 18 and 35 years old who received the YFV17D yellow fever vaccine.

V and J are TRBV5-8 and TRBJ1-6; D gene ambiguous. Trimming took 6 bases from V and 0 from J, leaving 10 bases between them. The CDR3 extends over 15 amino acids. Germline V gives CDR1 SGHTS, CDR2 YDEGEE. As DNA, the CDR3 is TGTGCCAGCACCTACCAAAGCTCCTATAATTCACCCCTCCACTTT. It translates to CASTYQSSYNSPLHF. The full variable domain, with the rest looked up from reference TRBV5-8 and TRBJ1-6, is EAGVTQSPTHLIKTRGQQATLRCSPISGHTSVYWYQQALGLGLQFLLWYDEGEERNRGNFPPRFSGRQFPNYSSELNVNALELEDSALYLCASTYQSSYNSPLHFGNGTRLTVT.

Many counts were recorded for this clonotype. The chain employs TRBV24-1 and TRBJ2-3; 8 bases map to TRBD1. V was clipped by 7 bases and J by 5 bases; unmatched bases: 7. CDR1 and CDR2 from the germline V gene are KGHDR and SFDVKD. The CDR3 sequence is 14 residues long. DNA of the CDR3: TGTGCCACCAGCCCTGGACAGGGCGTAGATACGCAGTATTTT. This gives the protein CATSPGQGVDTQYF.

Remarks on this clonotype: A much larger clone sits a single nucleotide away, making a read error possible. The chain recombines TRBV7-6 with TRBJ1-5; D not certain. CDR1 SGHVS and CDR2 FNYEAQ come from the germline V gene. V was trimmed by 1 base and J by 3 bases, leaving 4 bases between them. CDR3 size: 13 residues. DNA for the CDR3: TGTGCCAGCAGCTTAGGGATCAATCAGCCCCAGCATTTT. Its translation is CASSLGINQPQHF.

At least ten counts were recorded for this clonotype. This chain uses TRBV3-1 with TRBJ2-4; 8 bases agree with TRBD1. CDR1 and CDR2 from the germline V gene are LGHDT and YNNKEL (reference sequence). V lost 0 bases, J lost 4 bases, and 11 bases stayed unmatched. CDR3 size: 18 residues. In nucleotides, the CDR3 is TGTGCCAGCAGCCAAGATCCCCCGGACAGGGCGAGGAAAAACATTCAGTACTTC. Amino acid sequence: CASSQDPPDRARKNIQYF.

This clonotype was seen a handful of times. CDR3 sequence: CASSYSVIWDSRSYGYTF. The CDR3 DNA follows: TGTGCCAGCAGTTACTCTGTTATTTGGGACAGCCGATCCTATGGCTACACCTTC. The V and J genes are TRBV6-5 and TRBJ1-2; 7 bases are a match to TRBD1. With V trimmed by 0 bases and J by 4 bases, 14 bases remained unmatched. Per the germline V gene, CDR1 is MNHEY and CDR2 is SVGAGI. The CDR3 contains 18 residues.

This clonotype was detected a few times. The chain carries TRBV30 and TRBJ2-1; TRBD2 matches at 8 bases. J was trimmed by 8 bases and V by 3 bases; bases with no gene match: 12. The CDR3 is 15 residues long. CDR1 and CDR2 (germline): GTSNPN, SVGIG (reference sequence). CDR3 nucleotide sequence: TGTGCCTGGAGCCTAAAATTAGCGGGGCATTATGAGCAGTTCTTC. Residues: CAWSLKLAGHYEQFF.

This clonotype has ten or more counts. The CDR3 region is CASSQDSVRSNQPQHF. For the CDR3, the DNA is TGTGCCAGCAGCCAAGATTCGGTACGGAGCAATCAGCCCCAGCATTTT. The genes are TRBV4-2 and TRBJ1-5; the D is unclear. Germline CDR1 and CDR2: LGHNA and YNFKEQ. The V gene lost 0 bases and the J gene lost 1 base, with 10 bases spanning the gap. The CDR3 is 16 amino acids.

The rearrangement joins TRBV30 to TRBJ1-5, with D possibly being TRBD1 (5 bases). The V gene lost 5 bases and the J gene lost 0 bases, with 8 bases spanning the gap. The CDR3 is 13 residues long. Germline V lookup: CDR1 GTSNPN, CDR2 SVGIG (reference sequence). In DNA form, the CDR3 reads TGTGCCTGGGAACAGGATAGCAATCAGCCCCAGCATTTT. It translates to CAWEQDSNQPQHF.

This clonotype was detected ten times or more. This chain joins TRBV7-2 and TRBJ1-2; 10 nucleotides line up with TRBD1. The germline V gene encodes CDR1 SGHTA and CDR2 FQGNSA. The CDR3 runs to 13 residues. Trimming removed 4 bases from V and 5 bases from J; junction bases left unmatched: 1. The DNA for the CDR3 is TGTGCCAGCAGCTGGGACAGGGGATATGGCTACACCTTC. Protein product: CASSWDRGYGYTF. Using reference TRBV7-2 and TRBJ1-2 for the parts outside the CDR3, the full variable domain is GAGVSQSPSNKVTEKGKDVELRCDPISGHTALYWYRQSLGQGLEFLIYFQGNSAPDKSGLPSDRFSAERTGGSVSTLTIQRTQQEDSAVYLCASSWDRGYGYTFGSGTRLTVV.

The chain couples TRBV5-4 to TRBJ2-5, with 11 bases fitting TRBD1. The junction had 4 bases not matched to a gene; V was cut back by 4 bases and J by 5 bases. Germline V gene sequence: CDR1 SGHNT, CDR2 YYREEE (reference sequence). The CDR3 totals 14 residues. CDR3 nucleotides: TGTGCCAGCAGCGGACAGGGGGCAGATGAGACCCAGTACTTC. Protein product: CASSGQGADETQYF.

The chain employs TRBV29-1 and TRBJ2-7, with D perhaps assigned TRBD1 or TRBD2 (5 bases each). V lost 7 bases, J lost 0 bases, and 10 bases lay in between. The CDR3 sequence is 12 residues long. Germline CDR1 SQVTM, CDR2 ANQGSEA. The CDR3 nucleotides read TGCAGCGCCGGGACGGGCTCCTACGAGCAGTACTTC. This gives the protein CSAGTGSYEQYF.

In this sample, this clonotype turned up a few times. CDR3 in amino acids: CATCKSFRMMNTEAFF. Here the CDR3 DNA reads TGTGCCACCTGCAAAAGCTTCAGGATGATGAACACTGAAGCTTTCTTT. This rearrangement joins TRBV3-1 to TRBJ1-1; unclear D gene. Trimming left V 10 bases short and J 0 bases short, with 21 bases between. Germline CDR1 LGHDT, CDR2 YNNKEL (reference sequence). The CDR3 extends over 16 amino acids.

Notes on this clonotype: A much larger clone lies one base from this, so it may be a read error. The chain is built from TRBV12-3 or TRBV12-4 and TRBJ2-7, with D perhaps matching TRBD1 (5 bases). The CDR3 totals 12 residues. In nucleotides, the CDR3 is TGTGCCAGCAGTGGGGCAGCCTACGGGCAGTACTTC. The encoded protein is CASSGAAYGQYF.

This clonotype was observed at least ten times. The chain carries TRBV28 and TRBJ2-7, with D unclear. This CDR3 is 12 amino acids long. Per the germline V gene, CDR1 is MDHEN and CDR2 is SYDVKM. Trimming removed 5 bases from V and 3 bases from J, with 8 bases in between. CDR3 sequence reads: CASSTQNYEQYV. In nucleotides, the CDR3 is TGTGCCAGCAGTACACAGAACTACGAGCAGTACGTC.

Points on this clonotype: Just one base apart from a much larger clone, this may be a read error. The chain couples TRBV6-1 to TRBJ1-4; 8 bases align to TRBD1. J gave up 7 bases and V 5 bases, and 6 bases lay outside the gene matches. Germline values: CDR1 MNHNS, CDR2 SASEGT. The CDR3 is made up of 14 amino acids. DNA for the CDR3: TGTGCCAGCAGTCGGGACAGGACCGGTGAAAAACTGTTTTTT. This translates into CASSRDRTGEKLFF.

CDR3 sequence: CSARAPGGGHNEQFF. The CDR3 region has the DNA TGCAGTGCTAGAGCCCCGGGGGGGGGACACAATGAGCAGTTCTTC. The chain combines TRBV20-1 with TRBJ2-1, with TRBD2 matching over 8 bases. This CDR3 spans 15 amino acids. The V segment lost 1 base and the J segment 5 bases; nucleotides outside the gene matches: 7. The germline gives CDR1 DFQATT, CDR2 SNEGSKA (reference sequence).

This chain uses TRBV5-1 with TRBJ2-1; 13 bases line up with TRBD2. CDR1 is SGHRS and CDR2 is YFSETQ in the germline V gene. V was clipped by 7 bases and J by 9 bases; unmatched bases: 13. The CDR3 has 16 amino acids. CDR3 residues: CASYETGTSGAGEQFF. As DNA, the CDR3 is TGCGCCAGCTACGAGACCGGGACTAGCGGGGCGGGTGAGCAGTTCTTC.

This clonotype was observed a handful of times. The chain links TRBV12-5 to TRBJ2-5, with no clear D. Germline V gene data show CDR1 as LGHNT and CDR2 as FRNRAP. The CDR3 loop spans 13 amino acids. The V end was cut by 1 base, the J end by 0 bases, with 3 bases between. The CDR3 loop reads CASGLEYQETQYF. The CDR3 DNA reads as TGTGCTAGTGGTTTGGAGTACCAAGAGACCCAGTACTTC.

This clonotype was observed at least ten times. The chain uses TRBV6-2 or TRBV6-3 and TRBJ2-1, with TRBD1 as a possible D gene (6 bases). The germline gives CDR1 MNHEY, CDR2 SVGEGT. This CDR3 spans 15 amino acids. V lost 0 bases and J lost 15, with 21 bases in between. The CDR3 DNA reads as TGTGCCAGCAGTTACTCCTCGTCTAACTCAGGGGTCTGGTTCTTC. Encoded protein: CASSYSSSNSGVWFF.